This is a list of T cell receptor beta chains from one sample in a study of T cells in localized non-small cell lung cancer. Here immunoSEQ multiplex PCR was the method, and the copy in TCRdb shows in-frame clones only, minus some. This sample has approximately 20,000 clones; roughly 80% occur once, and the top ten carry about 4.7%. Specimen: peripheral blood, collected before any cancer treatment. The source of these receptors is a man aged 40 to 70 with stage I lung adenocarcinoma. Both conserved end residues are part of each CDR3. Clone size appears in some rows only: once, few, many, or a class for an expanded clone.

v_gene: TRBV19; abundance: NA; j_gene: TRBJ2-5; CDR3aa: CASSIRRPGETQYF
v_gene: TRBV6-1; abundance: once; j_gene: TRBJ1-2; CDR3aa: CASSLGGYGYTF
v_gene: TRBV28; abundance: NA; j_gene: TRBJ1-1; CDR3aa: CASSLDSTYEAFF
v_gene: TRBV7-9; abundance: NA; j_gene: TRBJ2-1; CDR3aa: CASRSSGRNYEQFF
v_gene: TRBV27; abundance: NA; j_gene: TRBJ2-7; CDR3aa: CARGQGVYEQYF
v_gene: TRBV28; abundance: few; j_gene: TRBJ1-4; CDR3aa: CASRDNEKLFF
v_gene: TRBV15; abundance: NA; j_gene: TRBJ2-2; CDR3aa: CATSRDLGRVGELFF
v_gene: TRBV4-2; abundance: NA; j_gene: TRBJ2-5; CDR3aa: CASSQHLQETQYF
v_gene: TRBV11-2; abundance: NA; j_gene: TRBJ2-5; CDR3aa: CASSLGRQETQYF
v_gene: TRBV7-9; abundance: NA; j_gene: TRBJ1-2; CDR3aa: CASSLGGAANYGYTF
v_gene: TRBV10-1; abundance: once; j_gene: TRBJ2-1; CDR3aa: CASSETPTSGRSNEQFF
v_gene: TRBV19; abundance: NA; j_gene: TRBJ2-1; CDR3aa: CASRPLLGQGGYNEQFF
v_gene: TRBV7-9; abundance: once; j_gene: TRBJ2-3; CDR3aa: CASSLGWGVIADTQYF
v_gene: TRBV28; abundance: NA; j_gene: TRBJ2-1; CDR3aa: CASSPTPTTAFPYNEQFF
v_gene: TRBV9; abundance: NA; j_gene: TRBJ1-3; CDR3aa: CASSGGMKSGNTIYF
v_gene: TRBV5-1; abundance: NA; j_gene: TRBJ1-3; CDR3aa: CASSLAGGRSGNTIYF
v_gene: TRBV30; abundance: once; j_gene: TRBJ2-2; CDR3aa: CAWSVVTGELFF
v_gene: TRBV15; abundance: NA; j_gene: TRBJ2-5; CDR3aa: CATSSPLVGERETQYF
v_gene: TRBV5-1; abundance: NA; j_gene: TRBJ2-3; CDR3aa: CASSLGMTSESTDTQYF
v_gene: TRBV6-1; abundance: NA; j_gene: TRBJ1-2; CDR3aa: CASRQGSNYGYTF
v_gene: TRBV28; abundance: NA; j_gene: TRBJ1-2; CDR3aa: CASIRGAGGNYGYTF
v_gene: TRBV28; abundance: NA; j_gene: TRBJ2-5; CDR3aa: CASSLGGLGTETQYF
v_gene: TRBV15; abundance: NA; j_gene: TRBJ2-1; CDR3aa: CATSRSLAVNEQFF
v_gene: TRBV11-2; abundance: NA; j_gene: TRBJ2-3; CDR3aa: CASSLPYGQGPTDTQYF
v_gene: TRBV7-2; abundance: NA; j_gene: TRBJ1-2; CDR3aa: CASSLAGAGPYGYTF
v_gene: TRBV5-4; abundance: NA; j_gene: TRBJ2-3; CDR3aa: CASSTNGRNRDTQYF
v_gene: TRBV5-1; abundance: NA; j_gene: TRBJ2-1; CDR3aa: CASSGTSLVQFF
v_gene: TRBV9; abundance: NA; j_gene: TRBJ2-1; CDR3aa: CASSDSPTLGLRYEQFF
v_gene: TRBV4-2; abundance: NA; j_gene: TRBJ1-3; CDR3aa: CASSQEAWDTIYF
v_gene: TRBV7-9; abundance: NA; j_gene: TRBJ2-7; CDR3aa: CASSLKGGYEQYF
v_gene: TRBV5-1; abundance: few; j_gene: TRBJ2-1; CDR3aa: CASSLGNNEQFF
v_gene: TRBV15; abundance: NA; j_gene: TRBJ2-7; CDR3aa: CATSRTGGAYEQYF
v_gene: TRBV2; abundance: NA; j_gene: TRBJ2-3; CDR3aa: CASSGLAGGHTTDTQYF
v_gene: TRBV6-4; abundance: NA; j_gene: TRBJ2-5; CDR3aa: CASSDLDRLATQYF
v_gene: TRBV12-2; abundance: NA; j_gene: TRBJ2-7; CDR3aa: CASRLAKDRGGTLSYEQYF
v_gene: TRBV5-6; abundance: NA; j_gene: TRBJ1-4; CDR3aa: CASSLDRGERGNEKLFF
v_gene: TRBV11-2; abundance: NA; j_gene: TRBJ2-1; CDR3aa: CASSGMRGQGNEQFF
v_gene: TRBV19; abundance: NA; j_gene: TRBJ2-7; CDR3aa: CASSLSSLMSGEQYF
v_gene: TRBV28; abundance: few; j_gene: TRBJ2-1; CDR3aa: CASSSRPDQLDNEQFF
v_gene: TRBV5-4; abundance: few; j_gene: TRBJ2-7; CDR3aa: CASSLMGGDEQYF
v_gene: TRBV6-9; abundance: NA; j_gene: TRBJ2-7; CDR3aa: CASSLGYEQYF
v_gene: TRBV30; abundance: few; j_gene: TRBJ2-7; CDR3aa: CAWSVQVAGAYEQYF
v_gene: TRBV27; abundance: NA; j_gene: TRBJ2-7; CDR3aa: CASSKGLYEQYF
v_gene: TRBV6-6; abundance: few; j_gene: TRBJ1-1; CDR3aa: CASREEQGANTEAFF
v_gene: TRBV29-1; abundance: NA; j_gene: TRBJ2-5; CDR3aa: CSVAMLAGAGSETQYF
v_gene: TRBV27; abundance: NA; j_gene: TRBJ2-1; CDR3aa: CASGGAYNEQFF
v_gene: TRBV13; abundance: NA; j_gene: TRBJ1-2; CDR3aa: CASSFHGGQEHGYTF
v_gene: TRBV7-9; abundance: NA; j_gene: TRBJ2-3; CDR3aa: CASSPPRGKASADTQYF
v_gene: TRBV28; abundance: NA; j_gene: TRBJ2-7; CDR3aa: CASSAPGKGSYEQYF
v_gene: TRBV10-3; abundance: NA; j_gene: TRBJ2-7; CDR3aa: CAISVSRDRIHF